This T cell receptor (beta chain) was sequenced in a study of shared clonotypes between healthy human individuals. Each donor was a Caucasian adult residing in Nashville, Tennessee. V lost 6 bases and J lost 1, with 6 bases in between. There are 12 residues in the CDR3. Germline lookup yields CDR1 LNHDA and CDR2 SQIVND (reference sequence). Samples underwent the assay at deep level. Source study methods: ImmunoSEQ sequences covered only the junction and lacked quality scores; filtering therefore differed. TCRdb's table, derived via immunoSEQ multiplex PCR, lists solely in-frame clones and lacks some. V and J calls and clone size are those listed in that table; D and trimming were worked out from the DNA. The table shows a few hundred thousand clones, with around 80% occurring only once.

The J gene is TRBJ1-1, the V gene TRBV19; the D is unclear. The TCR sequence derives from a woman aged 35 to 49 in good health. Some clones in this sample may be carry-over from other donors' samples. The specimen sequenced was PBMCs. CDR3 region: CASSRRNTEAFF. The CDR3 nucleotides read TGTGCCAGTAGCCGTCGGAACACTGAAGCTTTCTTT.